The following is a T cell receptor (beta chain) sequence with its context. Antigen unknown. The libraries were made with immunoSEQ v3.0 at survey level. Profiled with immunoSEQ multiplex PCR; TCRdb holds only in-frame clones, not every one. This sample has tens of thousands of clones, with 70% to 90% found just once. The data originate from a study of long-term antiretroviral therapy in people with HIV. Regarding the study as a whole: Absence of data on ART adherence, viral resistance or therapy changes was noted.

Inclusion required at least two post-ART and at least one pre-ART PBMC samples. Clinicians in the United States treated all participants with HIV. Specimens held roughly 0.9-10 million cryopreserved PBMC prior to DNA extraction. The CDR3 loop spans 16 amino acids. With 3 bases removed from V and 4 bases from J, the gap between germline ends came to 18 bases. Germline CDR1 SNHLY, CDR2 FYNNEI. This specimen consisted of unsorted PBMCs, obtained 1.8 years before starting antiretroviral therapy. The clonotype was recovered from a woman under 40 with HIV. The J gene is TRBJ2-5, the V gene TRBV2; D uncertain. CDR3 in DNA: TGTGCCAGCAGTGACGGCATAGGAGATAGTCGAGAGACCCAGTACTTC. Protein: CASSDGIGDSRETQYF.